This record covers a single T cell receptor (beta chain). The antigen remains unidentified. This CDR3 is 13 amino acids long. Trimming took off 8 bases at V and 5 bases at J, with 15 bases between the two ends. Per the germline V gene, CDR1 is LNHDA and CDR2 is SQIVND (reference sequence). The sample is drawn from a study of tumor-infiltrating lymphocytes in localized non-small cell lung cancer. About the study: From each patient, both tumor and uninvolved lung, non-adjacent to tumor, were sampled.

This table comes from immunoSEQ multiplex PCR, and its TCRdb copy is limited to in-frame clones, with some not included. Counted here are approximately 10,000 clones, approximately 60% occurring once; the ten biggest clones make up roughly 11%. Study-wide findings and caveats: TCRbeta sequencing showed higher T cell infiltration in tumors than uninvolved lung. Available tissue quantity limited TCR sequencing to a patient subset. Immunotypes IM1 and IM2 had similar TCR-derived T-cell fractions.

This TCR derives from a human donor with non-small cell lung cancer. Sequenced material: uninvolved lung tissue not adjacent to the tumor. V is TRBV19 and J is TRBJ2-5, with D possibly being TRBD1 (6 bases). The CDR3 loop reads CASGNQGQETQYF. CDR3 DNA: TGTGCCAGTGGCAATCAGGGGCAGGAGACCCAGTACTTC.